These 3 T cell receptor beta chains were sequenced from one sample in a study of blood T cell repertoires in COVID-19. TCRdb's copy holds only in-frame clones and misses some; the assay was immunoSEQ multiplex PCR. The sample shows 150,000 to 190,000 clones, 84% of them seen only once. The sequencing sample was made of PBMCs or T cells enriched from blood (not recorded which). These receptors came from a man aged 50 or older who had recovered from COVID-19.

The V call is TRBV9, the J call TRBJ2-7; a weak D match, TRBD2 (5 bases). Per germline, CDR1 SGDLS and CDR2 YYNGEE. Trimming stripped 4 bases from V and 2 bases from J, with 13 bases between. The CDR3 loop spans 14 amino acids. In DNA, the CDR3 is TGTGCCAGCAGCCCCGGGGATTGGCCCTACGAGCAGTACTTC. Encoded protein: CASSPGDWPYEQYF.

The V call is TRBV10-3, the J call TRBJ2-7; D might be TRBD2 (5 bases). There are 14 residues in the CDR3. With 2 bases removed from V and 0 bases from J, the gap between germline ends came to 8 bases. Germline V CDR1 and CDR2: ENHRY, SYGVKD. CDR3 region: CAISEGLSSYEQYF. Here the CDR3 DNA reads TGTGCCATCAGTGAGGGACTGAGCTCCTACGAGCAGTACTTC.

The V and J genes are TRBV5-4 and TRBJ1-1; possible D gene TRBD1, 5 bases. V was clipped by 5 bases and J by 4 bases, with 18 bases between them. This CDR3 contains 15 residues. Germline V CDR1 and CDR2: SGHNT, YYREEE (reference sequence). CDR3 protein: CASSWAQGGATEAFF. For the CDR3, the DNA is TGTGCCAGCAGTTGGGCCCAGGGAGGTGCCACTGAAGCTTTCTTT.